This entry lists 9 T cell receptor beta chains sequenced from one sample in a study of metastatic and nonmetastatic thyroid tumors. MiXCR reprocessed the PCR reads for TCRdb. In the table there are about 35,000 clones, about 29% of which are singletons. Thyroid surgery had not been preceded by any treatment in any patient. What was sequenced was blood. Every receptor here comes from a female donor with papillary thyroid cancer or a benign thyroid nodule (not recorded which). Some clones in this sample may be carry-over from other donors' samples.

This clone was detected ten times or more. The V call is TRBV28, the J call TRBJ1-2; maybe TRBD1 (6 bases). Germline V gene data show CDR1 as MDHEN and CDR2 as SYDVKM. V was pared by 6 bases and J by 2 bases, with 10 bases between. The CDR3 is 13 residues long. CDR3 DNA sequence: TGTGCCAGCAGCGGGACAAAAAACTATGGCTACACCTTC. Residues: CASSGTKNYGYTF.

This clone was seen ten or more times. The V call is TRBV30, the J call TRBJ1-5; D is unresolved. V was clipped by 3 bases and J by 0 bases, with 9 bases between them. Germline V gives CDR1 GTSNPN, CDR2 SVGIG (reference sequence). The CDR3 has 14 amino acids. In nucleotides, the CDR3 is TGTGCCTGGAGCCGGGAGTATAGCAATCAGCCCCAGCATTTT. Encoded protein: CAWSREYSNQPQHF.

The chain links TRBV6-5 to TRBJ2-7; D is possibly TRBD1 or TRBD2 (5 bases each). The CDR3 runs to 14 residues. Germline V gene data show CDR1 as MNHEY and CDR2 as SVGAGI. Trimming took 3 bases from V and 2 from J, leaving 11 bases between them. The CDR3 here is CASSYGTGTYEQYF. The CDR3 DNA reads TGTGCCAGCAGTTATGGGACGGGTACCTACGAGCAGTACTTC.

This clone has a count of ten or more. The same CDR3 is also encoded by other DNA sequences in this sample. The V gene is TRBV5-1, the J gene TRBJ2-3; 9 nucleotides match TRBD2. CDR1 and CDR2 (germline): SGHRS, YFSETQ. The CDR3 loop spans 17 amino acids. V lost 2 bases and J lost 2; bases outside the gene matches: 9. CDR3 nucleotide sequence: TGCGCCAGCAGCTTAGGAAACTTAGCGGGGGCCACAGATACGCAGTATTTT. Its protein is CASSLGNLAGATDTQYF.

In its sample, this clone was seen a few times. A read error may account for a junction end that differs from germline. The rearrangement joins TRBV12-3 or TRBV12-4 to TRBJ2-1; 10 bases align to TRBD2. CDR3 length: 15 amino acids. The CDR3, as DNA: TGTGCCAGCTACCTACGTACTAGCGGGGCAAATGAGCAGTCCTTC. This codes for CASYLRTSGANEQSF.

This clone was found a few times. The chain combines TRBV6-1 with TRBJ1-2; D is perhaps TRBD1 (5 bases). The germline V gene has CDR1 MNHNS and CDR2 SASEGT. The CDR3 totals 15 residues. Trimming removed 7 bases at V and 4 bases at J, with 19 bases between. CDR3 amino acids: CASTKGRGKGYGYTF. The CDR3 nucleotides read TGTGCCAGCACAAAAGGGAGGGGCAAGGGCTATGGCTACACCTTC.

The J gene is TRBJ1-2, the V gene TRBV11-2, with 10 bases matching TRBD1. V was pared by 4 bases and J by 4 bases, with 9 bases of the junction left unmatched. The CDR3 contains 16 residues. Germline lookup yields CDR1 SGHAT and CDR2 FQNNGV. CDR3 region: CASSSSPGTGAYGYTF. Written as DNA, the CDR3 is TGTGCCAGCAGCTCCTCACCCGGGACAGGGGCCTATGGCTACACCTTC. The full variable domain, rest sourced from reference TRBV11-2 and TRBJ1-2, is EAGVAQSPRYKIIEKRQSVAFWCNPISGHATLYWYQQILGQGPKLLIQFQNNGVVDDSQLPKDRFSAERLKGVDSTLKIQPAKLEDSAVYLCASSSSPGTGAYGYTFGSGTRLTVV.

The rearrangement joins TRBV18 to TRBJ1-1; D not resolved. Trimming pared 6 bases from V and 1 base from J, leaving 12 bases between. The germline V gene encodes CDR1 KGHSH and CDR2 LQKENI. The CDR3 length is 14 residues. The CDR3 sequence is CASSYWTQNTEAFF. The CDR3 bases are TGTGCCAGCTCTTACTGGACCCAGAACACTGAAGCTTTCTTT.

In its sample, this clone was seen many times. The V call is TRBV3-1, the J call TRBJ1-1, with a possible D match to TRBD1 (5 bases). V was shortened by 7 bases and J by 1 base, with 16 bases between the two germline ends. This CDR3 region has 15 residues. Per germline, CDR1 LGHDT and CDR2 YNNKEL (reference sequence). CDR3 residues: CASKPQGHANTEAFF. The CDR3 nucleotides read TGTGCCAGCAAACCCCAAGGACACGCGAACACTGAAGCTTTCTTT.